These T cell receptor beta chains were read from a single sample in a study of T cells in tuberculosis. Libraries were prepared by immunoSEQ multiplex PCR; TCRdb keeps only in-frame clonotypes and omits some of them. The table lists about 88,000 clones, approximately 90% of them singletons. Sequencing used CD1b-GMM tetramer-negative cells sorted from PBMCs. Receptor source: an adult woman with latent tuberculosis. Each CDR3 is given without its conserved first and last residue.

TRBV11-2	TRBJ1-2	ASSPAGGGYGYT
TRBV7-7	TRBJ2-1	ASSRATGGSPI
TRBV2	TRBJ2-1	ASNLGLEYNEQF
TRBV19	TRBJ2-3	ASTALAGASTDTQY
TRBV9	TRBJ2-6	ASSVRSWGGTGANVLT
TRBV5-4	TRBJ2-2	ASSLGQGTGELF
TRBV11-2	TRBJ1-2	ASSLGDRGVGYT
TRBV4-1	TRBJ1-4	ASSQGSRANEKLF
TRBV2	TRBJ1-1	ASIRTENTEAF
TRBV2	TRBJ1-2	ASSVDSYYGYT
TRBV5-1	TRBJ1-2	ASSLDTGINYGYT
TRBV27	TRBJ2-7	ASSLSGVSYEQY
TRBV6-5	TRBJ1-5	ASSGQSNQPQH
TRBV18	TRBJ1-3	ASSPQGASRSGNTIY
TRBV6-6	TRBJ2-5	ASRAVDSLKETQY
TRBV6-1	TRBJ2-2	ASSLLAGGPGELF
TRBV7-6	TRBJ2-7	ASSQQRGVSYEQY
TRBV29-1	TRBJ2-1	SAYIGQGEQF
TRBV2	TRBJ2-7	ASSVQAGGFSYEQY
TRBV5-1	TRBJ1-4	ASSLGGTNEKLF
TRBV6-5	TRBJ2-7	ASSHGQNYEQY
TRBV15	TRBJ1-4	ATSRDRGRGVGKLF
TRBV5-1	TRBJ1-2	ASSLRDNYNYGYT